The present TCR gamma chain was sequenced within a study of intestinal T cells in coeliac disease (TCRdb year 2020). Turning to the overall study: Coeliac patients were much younger than controls, with mean ages of 16.0 versus 54.8 years in the TRG cohort. In the TCR-delta (TRD) cohort, there were duodenal biopsies from 11 coeliac disease patients and 11 non-coeliac controls. Duodenal biopsies from about 36 coeliac disease patients and around 22 non-coeliac controls made up a second, larger TCR-gamma (TRG) cohort. What the research found in general, with its limitations: Repeated CDR3 amino acid sequences could not be distinguished from PCR duplicates. TRG clustering correctly classified most of the roughly 54 biopsies (approximately 94%), with a reported leave-one-out accuracy of around 90%. In training, clustering based on TRD kmers put every one of the 22 biopsies in the right class, and the leave-one-out accuracy was reported as 91%. Coeliac and control groups differed significantly in age, although an age-split analysis did not yield significant classification. FFPE-derived DNA was found to be relatively degraded, and loss of a proportion of TCR sequences in each sample was likely caused by this degradation.

The cysteine opens and the phenylalanine closes a CDR3 of 16 amino acids. The only DNA kept is the CDR3, 48 bases in frame from the first base. Ends trimmed: V by 8 bases, J by 10 bases; bases unmatched to a gene: 20. Libraries were prepared through multiplex PCR. Sequenced using an Ion Torrent PGM. The LymphoTrack kit, which has primers carrying Illumina adapters, was used to amplify TRG repertoires from about 220 ng of biopsy DNA. TRG amplicons were cleaned up with AMPure XP beads, measured on a 2100 Bioanalyzer, and combined in equimolar amounts. TRG libraries were sequenced on an Ion PGM instrument. The study's processing was this. Reads in which more than 10% of nucleotides fell below the per-patient third-quartile quality score were removed with FastX. Alignment of reads was performed with IMGT/HighV-QUEST so that V, D and J genes were assigned, CDR3 regions were identified and functionality was assessed. Sequences were converted to amino acids, and every sequence predicted to be non-functional was removed. CDR3s were broken into kmers both with and without positional annotation, kmer frequencies were analysed by PCA, and samples were clustered using each of the 1023 combinations of PCs 1-10. Classification was validated by leave-one-out cross-validation, re-optimising parameters on the remaining samples each time. Shannon diversity was calculated with the vegan R package from repeated random subsamples, each the size of the lowest read count. Clone calls in TCRdb were regenerated from the public reads with CATT, after which identical DNA sequences shared one row. TCRdb, not the original authors, processed these V and J calls. The sample records some 1,000 gamma-chain clones, around half of which are singletons. Over 9.5% of the sample is taken by the ten largest.

For each case, genomic DNA was extracted from ten 5-um FFPE scrolls with the QIAamp DNA FFPE tissue kit. To test whether coeliac disease could be classified from the TCR repertoire, the study used duodenal biopsies that were formalin-fixed paraffin-embedded, fully anonymised, and surplus to diagnostic needs. Concerning this clone itself: Which antigen it targets is not known. The sample holds no much larger clone one base away, and base qualities are not on file.

This TCR derives from a human donor with celiac disease. The receptor chain draws on TRGV10 and TRGJP1. TRGV10 is an ORF, and what it does is uncertain. Sequencing used a duodenal biopsy. The CDR3 in this case is CAAWDLNTHLVWFKIF. The DNA reads TGTGCTGCGTGGGACCTCAATACCCACTTGGTTTGGTTCAAGATATTT.